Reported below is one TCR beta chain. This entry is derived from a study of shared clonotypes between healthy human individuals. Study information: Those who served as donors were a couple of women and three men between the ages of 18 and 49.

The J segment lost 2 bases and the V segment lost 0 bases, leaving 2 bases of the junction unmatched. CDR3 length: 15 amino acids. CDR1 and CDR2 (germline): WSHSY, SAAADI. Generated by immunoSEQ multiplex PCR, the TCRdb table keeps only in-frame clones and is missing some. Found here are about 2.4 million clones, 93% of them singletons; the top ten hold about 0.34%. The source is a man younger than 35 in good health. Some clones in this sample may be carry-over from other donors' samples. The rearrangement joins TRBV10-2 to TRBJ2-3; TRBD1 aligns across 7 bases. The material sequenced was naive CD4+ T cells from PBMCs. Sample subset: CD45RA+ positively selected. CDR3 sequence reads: CASSESRGFTDTQYF. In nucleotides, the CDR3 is TGCGCCAGCAGTGAGTCCAGGGGGTTCACAGATACGCAGTATTTT.